The present T cell receptor (beta chain) was sequenced within a study of OX40 agonist ivuxolimab in advanced cancers. This clone was recorded a few times. Its matching antigen is unknown. Data came from immunoSEQ multiplex PCR; TCRdb stores just in-frame clones and leaves some out. The sample records some 86,000 clones, about nine tenths being singletons. Overall study findings and caveats: The 0.1-3.0 mg/kg partial responders had among the lowest clonal expansion.

Trimming shortened V by 5 bases and J by 8 bases, and 14 bases separated the two germline ends. CDR3 size: 13 residues. Germline CDR1 and CDR2: MNHEY and SVGAGI. The J gene is TRBJ2-3, the V gene TRBV6-5, with D possibly being TRBD2 (5 bases). The sequences come from CD4+ or CD8+ T cells sorted from blood, collected in a trial of the OX40 agonist ivuxolimab. This sequence was found in an adult with an advanced solid tumor such as melanoma, head and neck, liver or kidney cancer. As DNA, the CDR3 is TGTGCCAGCAGTACCTCGGGTGAGGGTACGCAGTATTTT. This codes for CASSTSGEGTQYF.